This TCR beta chain was found in a study of neurological immune-mediated disorders. General observations from the study: When grouped phylogenetically, the repertoires of 18 of the 34 multiple sclerosis patients fell together in one related-CDR3 cluster, which is a possible signature. Private repertoires in all groups were suggested by the absence of shared CDR3 amino acid sequences among expanded clones across subjects.

Unsorted libraries were prepared from 2 million PBMCs held at -80 C. Over 190 million TCR-beta sequences from 15-18 subjects came out of each sequencing run. In TCRdb, the 5' RACE reads were re-called with MiXCR into one record per CDR3 protein. This sample has tens of thousands of distinct CDR3 sequences; more than 3% occur once, and the top ten carry approximately 1.6%. This clonotype occurred many times. What it recognizes is unknown. The source material was PBMCs. This sequence originates from a man in his thirties or forties with multiple sclerosis.

CDR3 DNA: TGCAGTGCTAGACCCTTACTAGTTGTAGGCACAGATACGCAGTATTTT. The encoded protein is CSARPLLVVGTDTQYF. The V and J genes are TRBV20-1 and TRBJ2-3, with D perhaps matching TRBD2 (5 bases). Germline CDR1 and CDR2: DFQATT and SNEGSKA (reference sequence). V lost 2 bases, J lost 1 base, and 16 bases lay in between. The CDR3 runs to 16 residues.